This T cell receptor beta chain was observed in a study of blood T cell repertoires in COVID-19. Across the whole study: T cells, B-cell-depleted T cells, or PBMCs provided the cDNA or gDNA that served as material.

CDR3 length equals 15 residues. Trimming cost V 3 bases and J 8 bases; bases outside gene matches: 11. Germline assignment: CDR1 SGHAT and CDR2 FQNNGV. Per the authors' pipeline: Amplified reference gene primers provided the basis for estimating nucleated cell counts. Data came from immunoSEQ multiplex PCR; TCRdb stores just in-frame clones and leaves some out. V, J and clone size are taken as reported in that table, and D and trimming were inferred from the DNA itself. The sample contains hundreds of thousands of clones, 65% to 90% of which appear only once. The receptor's source is a human donor in a cohort sampled during active COVID-19. The rearrangement uses TRBV11-2 and TRBJ2-5; 8 nucleotides match TRBD2. Sequencing used peripheral blood. The CDR3 nucleotides read TGTGCCAGCAGCTTGAACCTAGCGGGCGACGGAACCCAGTACTTC. Translation: CASSLNLAGDGTQYF.